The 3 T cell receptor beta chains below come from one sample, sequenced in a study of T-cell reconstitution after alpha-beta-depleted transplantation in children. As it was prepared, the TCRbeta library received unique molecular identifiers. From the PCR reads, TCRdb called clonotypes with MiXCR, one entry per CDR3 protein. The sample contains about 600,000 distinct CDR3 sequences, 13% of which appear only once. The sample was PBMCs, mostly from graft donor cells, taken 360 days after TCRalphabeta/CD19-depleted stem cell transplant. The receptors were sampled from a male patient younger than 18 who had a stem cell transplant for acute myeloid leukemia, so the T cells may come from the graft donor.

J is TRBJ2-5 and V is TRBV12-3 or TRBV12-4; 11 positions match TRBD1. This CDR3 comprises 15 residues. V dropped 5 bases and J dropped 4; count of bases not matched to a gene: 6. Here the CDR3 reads CASSTRDRGIETQYF. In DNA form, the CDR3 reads TGTGCCAGCAGTACCCGGGACAGGGGGATAGAGACCCAGTACTTC.

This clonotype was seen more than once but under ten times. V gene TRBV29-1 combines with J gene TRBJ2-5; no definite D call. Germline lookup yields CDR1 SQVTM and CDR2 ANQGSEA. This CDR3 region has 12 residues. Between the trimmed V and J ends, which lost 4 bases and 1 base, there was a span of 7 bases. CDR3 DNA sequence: TGCAGCGTTGGAGCGATCCAAGAGACCCAGTACTTC. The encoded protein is CSVGAIQETQYF.

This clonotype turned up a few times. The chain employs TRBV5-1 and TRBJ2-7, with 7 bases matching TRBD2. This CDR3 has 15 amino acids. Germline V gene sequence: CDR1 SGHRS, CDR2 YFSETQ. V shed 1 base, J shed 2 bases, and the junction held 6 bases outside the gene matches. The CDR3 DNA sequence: TGCGCCAGCAGCTTGTCGCCTAGCGGCACCTACGAGCAGTACTTC. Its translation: CASSLSPSGTYEQYF. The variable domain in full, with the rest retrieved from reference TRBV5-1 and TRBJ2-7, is KAGVTQTPRYLIKTRGQQVTLSCSPISGHRSVSWYQQTPGQGLQFLFEYFSETQRNKGNFPGRFSGRQFSNSRSEMNVSTLELGDSALYLCASSLSPSGTYEQYFGPGTRLTVT.